This T cell receptor (beta chain) is from a study of Graves' ophthalmopathy and Graves' hyperthyroidism. Regarding the study as a whole: Detected in blood as well were most expanded thyroid clonotypes with frequency above 0.001.

This CDR3 spans 13 amino acids. V shed 6 bases, J shed 4 bases, and the junction held 4 bases outside the gene matches. For repertoire sequencing, the TCR beta CDR3 regions were amplified from RNA transcripts. An initial RT-PCR round employing HTBI primers preceded a second-round multiplex PCR. TCRdb independently ran MiXCR on the multiplex PCR reads; one entry per CDR3 protein. The sample consists of 350,000 to 450,000 distinct CDR3 sequences, roughly 21% of them appearing once. Excluded were patients with other autoimmune diseases, uncontrolled infections, pregnancy or lactation. The starting material, approximately 10 ml of fresh peripheral blood, provided the PBMCs. This clonotype has ten or more counts. The antigen remains undetermined.

The sample comprised peripheral blood. The sequence was collected from a woman aged 18-35 years with stable Graves' hyperthyroidism. The chain carries TRBV12-3 or TRBV12-4 and TRBJ2-5; 8 bases fit TRBD1. CDR3 protein: CASRDGQGETQYF. CDR3 coding DNA: TGTGCCAGCAGGGACGGACAGGGAGAGACCCAGTACTTC.